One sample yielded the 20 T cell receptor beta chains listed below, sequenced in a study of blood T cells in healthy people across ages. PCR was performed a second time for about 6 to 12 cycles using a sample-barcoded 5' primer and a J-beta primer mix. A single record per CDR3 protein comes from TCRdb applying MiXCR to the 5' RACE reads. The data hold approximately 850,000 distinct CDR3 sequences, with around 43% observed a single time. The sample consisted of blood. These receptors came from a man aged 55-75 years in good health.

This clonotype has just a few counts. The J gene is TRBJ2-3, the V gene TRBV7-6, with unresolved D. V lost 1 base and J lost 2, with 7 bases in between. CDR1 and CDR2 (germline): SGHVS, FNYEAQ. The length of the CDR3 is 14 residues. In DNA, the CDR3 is TGTGCCAGCAGCTTAGGTTTCCCCACAGATACGCAGTATTTT. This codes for CASSLGFPTDTQYF.

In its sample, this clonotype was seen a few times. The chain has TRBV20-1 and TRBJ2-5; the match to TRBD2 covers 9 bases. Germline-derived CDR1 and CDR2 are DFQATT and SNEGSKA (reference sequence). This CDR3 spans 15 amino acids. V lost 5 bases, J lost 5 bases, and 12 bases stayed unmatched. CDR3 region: CSAPGLRGGQETQYF. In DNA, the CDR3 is TGCAGTGCTCCCGGCTTGCGGGGGGGCCAGGAGACCCAGTACTTC.

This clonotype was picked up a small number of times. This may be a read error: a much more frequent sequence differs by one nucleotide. CDR3 sequence (DNA): TGTGCCAGCAGCTTAACAGGACTAGCAAACAATGAGCAGTACTTC. Its protein product is CASSLTGLANNEQYF. The chain joins TRBV7-3 to TRBJ2-5; 8 positions match TRBD2. J lost 11 bases, V lost 0 bases, and 11 bases had no gene match. Germline V gene sequence: CDR1 SGHTA, CDR2 FQGTGA. The CDR3 length is 15 residues.

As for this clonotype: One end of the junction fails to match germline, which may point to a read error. The CDR3 sequence is CASSGKTESSYSEQFF. As DNA, the CDR3 is TGTGCCAGCAGTGGAAAGACGGAGAGCTCCTACAGTGAGCAGTTCTTC. The V gene is TRBV6-2 or TRBV6-3, the J gene TRBJ2-1; D gene unclear. This CDR3 is built from 16 residues. Germline V gene data show CDR1 as MNHEY and CDR2 as SVGEGT.

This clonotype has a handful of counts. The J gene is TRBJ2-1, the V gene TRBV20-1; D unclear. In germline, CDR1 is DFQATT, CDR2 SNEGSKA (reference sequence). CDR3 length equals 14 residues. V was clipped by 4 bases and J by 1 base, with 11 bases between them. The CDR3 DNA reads TGCAGTGCTACGAATGTGGCTTCCTACAATGAGCAGTTCTTC. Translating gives CSATNVASYNEQFF.

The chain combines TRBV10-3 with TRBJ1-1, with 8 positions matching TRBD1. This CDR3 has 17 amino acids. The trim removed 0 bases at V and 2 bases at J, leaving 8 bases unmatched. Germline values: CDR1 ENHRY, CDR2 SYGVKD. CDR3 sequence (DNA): TGTGCCATCAGTGAGTCTACGACAGGGGATTTCAACACTGAAGCTTTCTTT. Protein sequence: CAISESTTGDFNTEAFF.

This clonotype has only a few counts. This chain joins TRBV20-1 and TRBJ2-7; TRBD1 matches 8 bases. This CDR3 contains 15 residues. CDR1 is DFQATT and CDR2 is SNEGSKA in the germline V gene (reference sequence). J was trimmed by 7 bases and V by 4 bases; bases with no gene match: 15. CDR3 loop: CSAMGPGDRGGEQYF. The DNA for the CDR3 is TGCAGTGCTATGGGCCCGGGTGACAGGGGTGGAGAGCAGTACTTC.

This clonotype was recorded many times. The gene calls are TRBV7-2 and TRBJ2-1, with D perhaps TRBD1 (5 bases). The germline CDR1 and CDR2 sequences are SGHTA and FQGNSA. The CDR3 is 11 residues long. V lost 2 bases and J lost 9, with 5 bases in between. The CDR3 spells CASSLRGEQFF. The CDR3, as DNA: TGTGCCAGCAGCTTAAGGGGTGAGCAGTTCTTC.

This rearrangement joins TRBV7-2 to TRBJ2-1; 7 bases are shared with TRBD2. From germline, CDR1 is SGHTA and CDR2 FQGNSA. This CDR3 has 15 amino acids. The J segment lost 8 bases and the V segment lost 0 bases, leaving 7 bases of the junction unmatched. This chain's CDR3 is CASSLAGGAGDEQFF. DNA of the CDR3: TGTGCCAGCAGCTTAGCAGGCGGGGCGGGGGATGAGCAGTTCTTC.

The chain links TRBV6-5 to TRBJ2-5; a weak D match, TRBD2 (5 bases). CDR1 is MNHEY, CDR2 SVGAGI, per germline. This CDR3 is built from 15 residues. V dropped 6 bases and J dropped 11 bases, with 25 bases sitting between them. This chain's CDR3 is CASRSSPAPNNEQYF. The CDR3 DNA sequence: TGTGCCAGCAGGTCTAGCCCAGCGCCTAACAATGAGCAGTACTTC.

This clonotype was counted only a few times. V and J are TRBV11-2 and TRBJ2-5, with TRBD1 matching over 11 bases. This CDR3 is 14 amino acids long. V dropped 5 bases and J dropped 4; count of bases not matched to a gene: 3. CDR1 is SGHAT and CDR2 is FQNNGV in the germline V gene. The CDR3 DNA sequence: TGTGCCAGCAGCATGGACAGGGGGCGAGAGACCCAGTACTTC. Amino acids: CASSMDRGRETQYF.

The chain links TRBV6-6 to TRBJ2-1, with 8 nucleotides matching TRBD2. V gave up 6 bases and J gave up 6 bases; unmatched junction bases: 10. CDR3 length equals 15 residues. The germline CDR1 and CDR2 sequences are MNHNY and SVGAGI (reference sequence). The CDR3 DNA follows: TGTGCCAGCAGACCTAGCGGGCGGGCCCCCAATGAGCAGTTCTTC. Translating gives CASRPSGRAPNEQFF.

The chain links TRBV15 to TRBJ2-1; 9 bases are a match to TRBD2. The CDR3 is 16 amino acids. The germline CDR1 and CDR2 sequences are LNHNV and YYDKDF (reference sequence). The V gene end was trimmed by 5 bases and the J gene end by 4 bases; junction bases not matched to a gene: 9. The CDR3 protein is CATSCPTAGGYNEQFF. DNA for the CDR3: TGTGCCACCAGCTGCCCTACAGCGGGGGGTTACAATGAGCAGTTCTTC.

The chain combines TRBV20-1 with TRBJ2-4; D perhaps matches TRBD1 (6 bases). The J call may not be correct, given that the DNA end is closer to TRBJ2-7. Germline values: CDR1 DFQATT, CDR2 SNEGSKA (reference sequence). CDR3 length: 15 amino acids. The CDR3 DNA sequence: TGCAGTGCTAGACAAGGACAGTTTGGCAACTGCGAGCAGTACTTC. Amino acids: CSARQGQFGNCEQYF.

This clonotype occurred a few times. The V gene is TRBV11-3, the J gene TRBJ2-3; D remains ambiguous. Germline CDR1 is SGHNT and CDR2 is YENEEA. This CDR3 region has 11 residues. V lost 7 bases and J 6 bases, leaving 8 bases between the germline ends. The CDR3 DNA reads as TGTGCCAGCATGAGACGGGATACGCAGTATTTT. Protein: CASMRRDTQYF.

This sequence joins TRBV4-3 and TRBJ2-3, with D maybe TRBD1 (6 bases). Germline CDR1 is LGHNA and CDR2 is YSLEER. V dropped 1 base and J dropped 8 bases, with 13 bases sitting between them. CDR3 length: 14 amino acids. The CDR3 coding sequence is TGCGCCAGCAGCCAAGGGACAGATACGCGTACGCAGTATTTT. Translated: CASSQGTDTRTQYF.

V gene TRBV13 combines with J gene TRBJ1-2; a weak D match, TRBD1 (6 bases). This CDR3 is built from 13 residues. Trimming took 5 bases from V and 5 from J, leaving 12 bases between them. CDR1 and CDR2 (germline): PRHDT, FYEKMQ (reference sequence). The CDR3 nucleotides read TGTGCCAGCAGCCCAGGGGTGGGGTATGGCTACACCTTC. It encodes CASSPGVGYGYTF.

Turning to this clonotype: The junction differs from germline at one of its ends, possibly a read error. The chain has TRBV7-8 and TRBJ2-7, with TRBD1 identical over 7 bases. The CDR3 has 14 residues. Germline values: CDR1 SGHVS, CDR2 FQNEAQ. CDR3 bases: TGTGCCGGCAGCTTAGTTCAGGGGGAATACGAGCAGTACTTC. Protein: CAGSLVQGEYEQYF.

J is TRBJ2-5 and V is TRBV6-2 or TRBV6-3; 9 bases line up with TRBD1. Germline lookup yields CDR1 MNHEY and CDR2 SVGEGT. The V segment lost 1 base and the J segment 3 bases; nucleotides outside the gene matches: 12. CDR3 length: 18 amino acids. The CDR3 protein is CASSYLRDGTGSKETQYF. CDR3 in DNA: TGTGCCAGCAGTTACTTGCGGGATGGGACAGGGAGCAAAGAGACCCAGTACTTC.

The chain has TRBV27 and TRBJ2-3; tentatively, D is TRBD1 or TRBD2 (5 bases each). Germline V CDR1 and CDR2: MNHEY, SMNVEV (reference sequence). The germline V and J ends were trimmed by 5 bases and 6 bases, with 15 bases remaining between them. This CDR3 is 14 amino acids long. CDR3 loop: CASSLGTRSDTQYF. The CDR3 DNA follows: TGTGCCAGCAGTCTGGGGACGAGGTCGGATACGCAGTATTTT.